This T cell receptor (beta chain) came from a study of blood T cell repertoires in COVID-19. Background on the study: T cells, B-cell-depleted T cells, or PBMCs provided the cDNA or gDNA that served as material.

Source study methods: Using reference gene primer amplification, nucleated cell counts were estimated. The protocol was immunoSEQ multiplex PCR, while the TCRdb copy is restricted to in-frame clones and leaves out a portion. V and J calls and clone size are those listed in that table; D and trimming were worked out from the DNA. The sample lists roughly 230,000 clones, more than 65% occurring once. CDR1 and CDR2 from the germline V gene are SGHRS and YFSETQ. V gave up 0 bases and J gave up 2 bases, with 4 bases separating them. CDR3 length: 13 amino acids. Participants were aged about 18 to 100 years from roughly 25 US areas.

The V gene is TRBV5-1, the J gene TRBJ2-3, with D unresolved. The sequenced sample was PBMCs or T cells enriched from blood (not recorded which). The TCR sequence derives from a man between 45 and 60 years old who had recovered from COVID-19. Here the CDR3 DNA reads TGCGCCAGCAGCTTGGCAGTCACAGATACGCAGTATTTT. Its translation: CASSLAVTDTQYF.